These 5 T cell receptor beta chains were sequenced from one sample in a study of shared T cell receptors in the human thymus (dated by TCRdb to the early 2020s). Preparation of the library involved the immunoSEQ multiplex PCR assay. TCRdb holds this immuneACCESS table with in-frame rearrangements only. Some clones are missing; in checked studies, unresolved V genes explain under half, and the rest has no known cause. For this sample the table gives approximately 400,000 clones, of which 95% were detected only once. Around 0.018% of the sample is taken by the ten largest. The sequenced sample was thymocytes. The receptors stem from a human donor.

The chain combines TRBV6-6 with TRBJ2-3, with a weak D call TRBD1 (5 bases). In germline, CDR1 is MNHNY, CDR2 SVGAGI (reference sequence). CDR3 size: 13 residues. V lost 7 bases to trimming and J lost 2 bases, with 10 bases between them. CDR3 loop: CASKRGYTDTQYF. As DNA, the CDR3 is TGTGCCAGCAAAAGGGGCTACACAGATACGCAGTATTTT.

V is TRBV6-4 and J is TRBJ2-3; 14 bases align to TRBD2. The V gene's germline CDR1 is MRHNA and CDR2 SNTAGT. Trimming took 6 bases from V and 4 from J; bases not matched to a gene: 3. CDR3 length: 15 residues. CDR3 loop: CASSRLAGGPDTQYF. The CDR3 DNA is TGTGCCAGCAGCCGACTAGCGGGAGGGCCAGATACGCAGTATTTT.

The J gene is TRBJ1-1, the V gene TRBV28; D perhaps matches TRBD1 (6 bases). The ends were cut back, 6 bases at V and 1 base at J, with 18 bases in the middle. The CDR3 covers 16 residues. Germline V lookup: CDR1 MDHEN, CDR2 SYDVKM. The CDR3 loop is CASSTTGLLSNTEAFF. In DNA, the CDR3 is TGTGCCAGCAGCACGACAGGATTACTTTCGAACACTGAAGCTTTCTTT.

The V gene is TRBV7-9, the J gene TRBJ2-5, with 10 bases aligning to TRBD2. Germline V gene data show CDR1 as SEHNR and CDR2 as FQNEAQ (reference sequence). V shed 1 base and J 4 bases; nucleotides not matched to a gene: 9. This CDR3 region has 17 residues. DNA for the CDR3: TGTGCCAGCAGCTTAGTCACTAGCGGGAATGTTCGAGAGACCCAGTACTTC. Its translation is CASSLVTSGNVRETQYF. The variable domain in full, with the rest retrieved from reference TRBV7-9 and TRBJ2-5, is DTGVSQNPRHKITKRGQNVTFRCDPISEHNRLYWYRQTLGQGPEFLTYFQNEAQLEKSRLLSDRFSAERPKGSFSTLEIQRTEQGDSAMYLCASSLVTSGNVRETQYFGPGTRLLVL.

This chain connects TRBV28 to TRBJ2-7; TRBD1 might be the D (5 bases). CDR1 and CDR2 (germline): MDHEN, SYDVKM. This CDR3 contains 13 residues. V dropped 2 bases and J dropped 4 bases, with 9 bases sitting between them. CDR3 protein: CASSLRGRYEQYF. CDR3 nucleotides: TGTGCCAGCAGTTTAAGGGGAAGGTACGAGCAGTACTTC.